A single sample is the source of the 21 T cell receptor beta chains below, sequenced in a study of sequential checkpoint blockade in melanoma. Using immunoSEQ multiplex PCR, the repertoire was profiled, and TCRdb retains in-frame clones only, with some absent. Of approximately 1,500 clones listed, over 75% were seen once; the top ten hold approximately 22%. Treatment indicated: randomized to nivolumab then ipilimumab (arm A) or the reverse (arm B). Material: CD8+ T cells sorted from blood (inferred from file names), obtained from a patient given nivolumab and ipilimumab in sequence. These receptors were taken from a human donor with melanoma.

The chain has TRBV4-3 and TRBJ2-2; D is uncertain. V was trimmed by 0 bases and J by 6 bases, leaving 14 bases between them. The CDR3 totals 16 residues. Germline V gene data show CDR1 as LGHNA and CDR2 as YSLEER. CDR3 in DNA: TGCGCCAGCAGCCAAGATCTACAGATTGGGTCCGGGGAGCTGTTTTTT. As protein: CASSQDLQIGSGELFF.

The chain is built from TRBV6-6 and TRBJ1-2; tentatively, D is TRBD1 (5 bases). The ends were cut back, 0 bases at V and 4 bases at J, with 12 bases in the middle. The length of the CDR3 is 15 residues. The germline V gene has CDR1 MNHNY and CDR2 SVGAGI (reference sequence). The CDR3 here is CASSYSKGAPYGYTF. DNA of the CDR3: TGTGCCAGCAGTTACTCGAAAGGGGCCCCCTATGGCTACACCTTC.

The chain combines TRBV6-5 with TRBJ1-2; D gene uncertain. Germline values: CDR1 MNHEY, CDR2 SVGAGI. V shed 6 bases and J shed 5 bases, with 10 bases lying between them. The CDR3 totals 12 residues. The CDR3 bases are TGTGCCAGCAGCCCCGGTCCTTATGGCTACACCTTC. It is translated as CASSPGPYGYTF.

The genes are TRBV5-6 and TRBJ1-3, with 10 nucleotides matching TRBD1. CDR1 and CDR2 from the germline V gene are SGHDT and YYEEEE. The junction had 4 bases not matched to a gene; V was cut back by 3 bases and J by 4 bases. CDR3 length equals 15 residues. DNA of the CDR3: TGTGCCAGCAGCTCCGGGACAGGGGCCGGAAACACCATATATTTT. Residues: CASSSGTGAGNTIYF.

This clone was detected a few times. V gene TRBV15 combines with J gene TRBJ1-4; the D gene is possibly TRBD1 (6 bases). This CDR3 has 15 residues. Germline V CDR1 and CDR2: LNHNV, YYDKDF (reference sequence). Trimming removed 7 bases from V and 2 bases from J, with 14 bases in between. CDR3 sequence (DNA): TGTGCCACCAACCCGACGGGGGGCACTAATGAAAAACTGTTTTTT. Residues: CATNPTGGTNEKLFF.

DNA of the CDR3: TGTGCCACCAGCAGACCTAGCGGGAGCTCCTACGAGCAGTACTTC. Its protein product is CATSRPSGSSYEQYF. The chain employs TRBV15 and TRBJ2-7, with 10 bases fitting TRBD2. V was pared by 2 bases and J by 0 bases, with 1 base of the junction left unmatched. The CDR3 covers 15 residues. Germline CDR1 and CDR2: LNHNV and YYDKDF (reference sequence). The full variable domain, its missing parts supplied by reference TRBV15 and TRBJ2-7, is DAMVIQNPRYQVTQFGKPVTLSCSQTLNHNVMYWYQQKSSQAPKLLFHYYDKDFNNEADTPDNFQSRRPNTSFCFLDIRSPGLGDTAMYLCATSRPSGSSYEQYFGPGTRLTVT.

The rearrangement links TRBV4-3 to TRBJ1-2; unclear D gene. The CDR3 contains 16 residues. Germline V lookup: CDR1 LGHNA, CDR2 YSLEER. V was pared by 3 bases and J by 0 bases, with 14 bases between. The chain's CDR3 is CASSHRPPVSNYGYTF. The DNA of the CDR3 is TGCGCCAGCAGCCATCGCCCTCCGGTTTCTAACTATGGCTACACCTTC.

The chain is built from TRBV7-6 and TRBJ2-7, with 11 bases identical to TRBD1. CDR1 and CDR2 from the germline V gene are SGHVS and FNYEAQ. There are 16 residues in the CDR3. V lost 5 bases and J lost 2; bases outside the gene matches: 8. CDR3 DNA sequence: TGTGCCAGCAGCCCCTCACCGGGACAGGGGGCCTACGAGCAGTACTTC. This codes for CASSPSPGQGAYEQYF.

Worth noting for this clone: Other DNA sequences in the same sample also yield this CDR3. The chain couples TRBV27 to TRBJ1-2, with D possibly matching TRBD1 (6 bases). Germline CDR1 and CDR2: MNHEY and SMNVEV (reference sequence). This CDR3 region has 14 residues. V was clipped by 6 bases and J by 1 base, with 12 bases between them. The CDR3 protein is CASSLQGGNYGYTF. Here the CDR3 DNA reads TGTGCCAGCAGCTTACAGGGAGGTAACTATGGCTACACCTTC.

As DNA, the CDR3 is TGTGCCAGTGAGGGGACACTCGAGGGACAGCCCCAGCATTTT. This gives the protein CASEGTLEGQPQHF. V usage is TRBV19 and J usage is TRBJ1-5; maybe TRBD1 (6 bases). Germline CDR1 LNHDA, CDR2 SQIVND (reference sequence). V lost 8 bases and J lost 7, with 18 bases in between. The CDR3 has 14 residues. Variable domain in full (rest from reference TRBV19 and TRBJ1-5): DGGITQSPKYLFRKEGQNVTLSCEQNLNHDAMYWYRQDPGQGLRLIYYSQIVNDFQKGDIAEGYSVSREKKESFPLTVTSAQKNPTAFYLCASEGTLEGQPQHFGDGTRLSIL.

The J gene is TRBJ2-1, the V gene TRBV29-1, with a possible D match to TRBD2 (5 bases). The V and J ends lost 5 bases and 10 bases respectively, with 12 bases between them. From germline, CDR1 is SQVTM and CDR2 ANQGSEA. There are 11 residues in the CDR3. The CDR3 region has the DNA TGCAGCGTTCTCGCATTAGCGGAGCAGTTCTTC. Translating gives CSVLALAEQFF.

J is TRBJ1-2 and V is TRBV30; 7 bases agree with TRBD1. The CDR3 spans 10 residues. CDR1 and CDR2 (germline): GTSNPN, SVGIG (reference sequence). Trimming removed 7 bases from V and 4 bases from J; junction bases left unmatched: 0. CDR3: CAYRGYGYTF. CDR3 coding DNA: TGTGCCTACAGGGGCTATGGCTACACCTTC.

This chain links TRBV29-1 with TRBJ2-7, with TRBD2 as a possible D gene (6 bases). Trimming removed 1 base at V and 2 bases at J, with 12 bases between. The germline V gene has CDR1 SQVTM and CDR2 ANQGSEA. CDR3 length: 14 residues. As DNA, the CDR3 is TGCAGCGTTGAAGGCCAAACTAGCCCCTACGAGCAGTACTTC. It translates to CSVEGQTSPYEQYF.

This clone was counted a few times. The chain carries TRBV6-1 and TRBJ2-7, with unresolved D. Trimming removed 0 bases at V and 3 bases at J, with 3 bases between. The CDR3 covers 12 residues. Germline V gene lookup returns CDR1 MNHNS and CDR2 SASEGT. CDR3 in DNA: TGTGCCAGCAGTGAAGCCGGCTACGAGCAGTACTTC. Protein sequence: CASSEAGYEQYF.

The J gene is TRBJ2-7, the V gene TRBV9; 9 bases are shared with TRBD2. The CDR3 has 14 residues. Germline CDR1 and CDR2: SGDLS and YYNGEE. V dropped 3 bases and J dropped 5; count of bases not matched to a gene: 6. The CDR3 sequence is CASSGSSGSNEQYF. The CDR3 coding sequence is TGTGCCAGCAGCGGGAGTAGCGGGAGCAACGAGCAGTACTTC.

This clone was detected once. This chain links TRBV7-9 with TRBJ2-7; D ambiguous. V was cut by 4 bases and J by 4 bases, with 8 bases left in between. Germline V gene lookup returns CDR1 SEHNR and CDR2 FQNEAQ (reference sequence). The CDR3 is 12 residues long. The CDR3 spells CASSSQRYEQYF. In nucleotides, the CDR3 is TGTGCCAGCAGCTCCCAGAGGTACGAGCAGTACTTC.

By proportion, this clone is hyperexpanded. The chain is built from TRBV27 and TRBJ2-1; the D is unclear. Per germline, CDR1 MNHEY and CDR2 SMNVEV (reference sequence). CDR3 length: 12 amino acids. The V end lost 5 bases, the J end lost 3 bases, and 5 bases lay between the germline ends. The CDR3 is CASSGSYNEQFF. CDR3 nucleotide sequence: TGTGCCAGCAGTGGCAGCTACAATGAGCAGTTCTTC.

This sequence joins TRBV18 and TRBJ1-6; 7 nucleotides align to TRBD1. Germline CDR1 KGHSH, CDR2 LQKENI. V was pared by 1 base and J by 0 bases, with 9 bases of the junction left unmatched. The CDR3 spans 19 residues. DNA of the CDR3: TGTGCCAGCTCACCACGGGCCAGGGGGACCAGCTCCTATAATTCACCCCTCCACTTT. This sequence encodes CASSPRARGTSSYNSPLHF. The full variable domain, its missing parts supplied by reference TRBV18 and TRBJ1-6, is NAGVMQNPRHLVRRRGQEARLRCSPMKGHSHVYWYRQLPEEGLKFMVYLQKENIIDESGMPKERFSAEFPKEGPSILRIQQVVRGDSAAYFCASSPRARGTSSYNSPLHFGNGTRLTVT.

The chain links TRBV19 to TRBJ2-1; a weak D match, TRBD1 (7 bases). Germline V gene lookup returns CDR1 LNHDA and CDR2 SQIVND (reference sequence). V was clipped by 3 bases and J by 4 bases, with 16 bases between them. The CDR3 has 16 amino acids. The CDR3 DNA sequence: TGTGCCAGTAGTATCGCGCGGGACAGCCCTTACAATGAGCAGTTCTTC. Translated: CASSIARDSPYNEQFF. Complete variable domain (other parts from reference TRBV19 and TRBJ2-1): DGGITQSPKYLFRKEGQNVTLSCEQNLNHDAMYWYRQDPGQGLRLIYYSQIVNDFQKGDIAEGYSVSREKKESFPLTVTSAQKNPTAFYLCASSIARDSPYNEQFFGPGTRLTVL.

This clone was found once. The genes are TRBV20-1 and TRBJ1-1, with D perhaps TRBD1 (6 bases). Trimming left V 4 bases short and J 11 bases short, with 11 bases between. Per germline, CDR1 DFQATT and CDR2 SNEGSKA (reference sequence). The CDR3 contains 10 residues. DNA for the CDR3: TGCAGTGCTAAAGCGGGGGCGGCTTTCTTT. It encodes CSAKAGAAFF.

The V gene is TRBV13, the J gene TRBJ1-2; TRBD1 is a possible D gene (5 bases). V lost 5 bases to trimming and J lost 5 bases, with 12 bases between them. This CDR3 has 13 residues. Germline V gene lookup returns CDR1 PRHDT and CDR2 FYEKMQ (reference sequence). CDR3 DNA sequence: TGTGCCAGCAGCGCGACAGCCCTGTATGGCTACACCTTC. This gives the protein CASSATALYGYTF. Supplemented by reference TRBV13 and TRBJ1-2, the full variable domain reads AAGVIQSPRHLIKEKRETATLKCYPIPRHDTVYWYQQGPGQDPQFLISFYEKMQSDKGSIPDRFSAQQFSDYHSELNMSSLELGDSALYFCASSATALYGYTFGSGTRLTVV.